The clone carrying this T cell receptor beta chain occurred a few times. This sample is drawn from a study of blood T cell repertoires in COVID-19. Study background: Samples came from the United States, Italy and Spain, spanning acute and convalescent COVID-19. Sources were T cells, B-cell-depleted T cells, or PBMCs; the material itself was cDNA or gDNA.

The CDR3 sequence is 13 residues long. Per the germline V gene, CDR1 is MDHEN and CDR2 is SYDVKM. Trimming cost V 8 bases and J 8 bases, with 18 bases left between them. Clones were sequenced by immunoSEQ multiplex PCR, and TCRdb holds only the in-frame ones, with some missing. The repertoire has 150,000 to 200,000 clones, about four fifths of them found once; the top ten carry approximately 6.5%. The genes are TRBV28 and TRBJ1-2; TRBD1 is a possible D gene (5 bases). The sample was peripheral blood. This TCR was recovered from a woman in her thirties or forties with acute or convalescent COVID-19. The CDR3 loop reads CASHQAGRGGYTF. The CDR3, as DNA: TGTGCCAGCCACCAGGCAGGGCGTGGGGGCTACACCTTC.